This T cell receptor (beta chain) was retrieved from a study of cytomegalovirus exposure and HLA in healthy donors. Findings of the study overall: Cytomegalovirus status was reportedly diagnosed by the classifier with high sensitivity and specificity.

In the PCR, 60 Vbeta and 13 Jbeta primers were used. Using immunoSEQ multiplex PCR, the repertoire was profiled, and TCRdb retains in-frame clones only, with some absent. The sample shows 100,000 to 150,000 clones, 78% of them seen only once. Nominally healthy donors were sampled, though unrecorded immune exposures were likely. The CDR3 is 15 residues long. The V gene lost 9 bases and the J gene lost 0 bases, with 18 bases spanning the gap. Per germline, CDR1 LNHDA and CDR2 SQIVND (reference sequence). For this clone: Its antigen is not identified.

This chain links TRBV19 with TRBJ2-7, with TRBD2 as a possible D gene (6 bases). Sequencing was performed on PBMCs. The sequence was collected from a man aged 25 to 45 in good health and CMV-seropositive. Here the CDR3 DNA reads TGTGCCAGCCGGCAGGAGGGGAAGAGCTCCTACGAGCAGTACTTC. Protein sequence: CASRQEGKSSYEQYF.